A single sample is the source of the 6 T cell receptor beta chains below, sequenced in a study of blood T cell repertoires in COVID-19. Assay: immunoSEQ multiplex PCR; the TCRdb copy retains only in-frame clones and omits some. In the table there are over 45,000 clones, less than 85% of which are singletons. The sequencing input was peripheral blood. The receptors were gathered from a man in his 70s with active COVID-19.

This chain links TRBV7-2 with TRBJ2-3; 10 bases line up with TRBD2. The CDR3 has 18 residues. V trimming: 4 bases; J trimming: 2 bases; junction bases outside the gene matches: 12. Germline V gene sequence: CDR1 SGHTA, CDR2 FQGNSA. The CDR3 DNA sequence: TGTGCCAGCAGCTATGCGGCTAGCGGGGGAGGAAACACAGATACGCAGTATTTT. Translated, it gives CASSYAASGGGNTDTQYF.

Only one count was recorded for this clone. V and J are TRBV9 and TRBJ1-5, with TRBD1 identical over 7 bases. This CDR3 region has 15 residues. Germline V gene sequence: CDR1 SGDLS, CDR2 YYNGEE. V gave up 3 bases and J gave up 4 bases; unmatched junction bases: 7. The CDR3 nucleotides are TGTGCCAGCAGCGCCTCCGGGACAGAAAATCAGCCCCAGCATTTT. Translation: CASSASGTENQPQHF.

The chain recombines TRBV6-5 with TRBJ2-7, with 12 bases that match TRBD2. The CDR3 loop spans 15 amino acids. Trimming removed 5 bases from V and 5 bases from J; junction bases left unmatched: 7. Germline CDR1 and CDR2: MNHEY and SVGAGI. DNA for the CDR3: TGTGCCAGCAGTCTGACTAGCGGGAGTTCGGACGAGCAGTACTTC. Translation: CASSLTSGSSDEQYF.

The genes are TRBV9 and TRBJ1-6; 7 positions agree with TRBD1. CDR1 and CDR2 (germline): SGDLS, YYNGEE. There are 15 residues in the CDR3. Trimming removed 2 bases from V and 6 bases from J; junction bases left unmatched: 5. The chain's CDR3 is CASSVEGARNSPLHF. The CDR3 DNA reads as TGTGCCAGCAGCGTCGAGGGGGCGCGTAATTCACCCCTCCACTTT. The full variable domain, with the rest looked up from reference TRBV9 and TRBJ1-6, is DSGVTQTPKHLITATGQRVTLRCSPRSGDLSVYWYQQSLDQGLQFLIQYYNGEERAKGNILERFSAQQFPDLHSELNLSSLELGDSALYFCASSVEGARNSPLHFGNGTRLTVT.

V and J are TRBV5-1 and TRBJ2-5; 9 bases map to TRBD2. There are 13 residues in the CDR3. CDR1 and CDR2 (germline): SGHRS, YFSETQ. Losses at the gene ends were 3 bases for V and 4 bases for J; bases not matched to a gene: 1. CDR3 sequence (DNA): TGCGCCAGCAGCTGGCGGGGGGGAGAGACCCAGTACTTC. It encodes CASSWRGGETQYF.

There are a few counts of this clone. This sequence joins TRBV10-3 and TRBJ1-2; no firm D call. CDR3 length: 14 amino acids. V lost 3 bases, J lost 4 bases, and 12 bases lay in between. CDR1 is ENHRY and CDR2 is SYGVKD in the germline V gene. The CDR3 DNA is TGTGCCATCAGTGAAGGGCCAAGCGGCTATGGCTACACCTTC. This sequence encodes CAISEGPSGYGYTF.